This T cell receptor (beta chain) stems from a study of cytomegalovirus exposure and HLA in healthy donors. Overall study results and limits: Across HLA loci, a later analysis found differing TCR association rates, with DRB1 most and HLA-C fewest. Another analysis was done later, and it associated around 17,000 TCR beta sequences with HLA alleles at 0.05 false discovery rate.

The PCR employed 60 Vbeta primers together with 13 Jbeta primers. The protocol was immunoSEQ multiplex PCR, while the TCRdb copy is restricted to in-frame clones and leaves out a portion. This table holds more than 150,000 clones, roughly 82% found once. Remarks on this clone: The antigen is not known. The sample holds other DNA sequences that translate to the same CDR3.

Per the germline V gene, CDR1 is MDHEN and CDR2 is SYDVKM. The CDR3 sequence is 13 residues long. V was pared by 5 bases and J by 8 bases, with 6 bases of the junction left unmatched. This chain links TRBV28 with TRBJ1-2; 9 bases are shared with TRBD1. This receptor was taken from a man aged 35 to 55 in good health and CMV-seronegative. Sequences were obtained from PBMCs. CDR3 residues: CASSRDRVGGYTF. The DNA for the CDR3 is TGTGCCAGCAGTAGGGACAGGGTAGGGGGCTACACCTTC.